This record looks at one T cell receptor (beta chain) sequence and its context. These data are taken from a study of T cells in Graves' hyperthyroidism and ophthalmopathy. It was RNA transcripts that yielded the amplified TCR beta CDR3 regions. A first-round RT-PCR of the TCR CDR3 used the HTBI primer set. TCRdb re-called the multiplex PCR reads through MiXCR, storing one row per CDR3 protein. The sample yields hundreds of thousands of distinct CDR3 sequences, roughly 15% seen once. The receptor was derived from a young woman with Graves' hyperthyroidism. The source material was blood.

CDR3 residues: CASSQGRIAGDNIYETQYF. In DNA, the CDR3 is TGTGCCAGCAGCCAAGGACGGATAGCGGGAGATAATATTTACGAGACCCAGTACTTC. V is TRBV14 and J is TRBJ2-5; TRBD2 matches at 9 bases. Germline CDR1 reads SGHDN; CDR2 reads FVKESK. The trim removed 1 base at V and 5 bases at J, leaving 17 bases unmatched. The CDR3 extends over 19 amino acids.